Listed here are 8 T cell receptor beta chains from one sample, sequenced in a study of cytomegalovirus exposure and HLA in healthy donors. Sequenced by immunoSEQ multiplex PCR; TCRdb stores in-frame clones only, minus some. This repertoire shows roughly 150,000 clones, about 96% found once; its top ten account for 0.8% to 1%. Material: PBMCs. These TCRs come from a woman between 18 and 29 years old in good health and CMV-seronegative.

In this sample, this clone turned up once. The CDR3 loop reads CASSSNMDTEAFF. The CDR3 DNA reads as TGTGCCAGCTCATCAAACATGGACACTGAAGCTTTCTTT. The chain combines TRBV18 with TRBJ1-1; D not resolved. Trimming stripped 5 bases from V and 3 bases from J, with 10 bases between. The CDR3 covers 13 residues. Germline assignment: CDR1 KGHSH and CDR2 LQKENI. Variable domain in full (rest from reference TRBV18 and TRBJ1-1): NAGVMQNPRHLVRRRGQEARLRCSPMKGHSHVYWYRQLPEEGLKFMVYLQKENIIDESGMPKERFSAEFPKEGPSILRIQQVVRGDSAAYFCASSSNMDTEAFFGQGTRLTVV.

V is TRBV5-1 and J is TRBJ2-1; D possibly corresponds to TRBD1 (6 bases). Trimming removed 5 bases at V and 1 base at J, with 13 bases between. Germline V gene sequence: CDR1 SGHRS, CDR2 YFSETQ. The CDR3 length is 15 residues. The CDR3 DNA is TGCGCCAGCAGTGGGGGCAGGAGGTCCTACAATGAGCAGTTCTTC. It specifies CASSGGRRSYNEQFF.

The V gene is TRBV11-3, the J gene TRBJ2-7, with 13 bases that match TRBD2. The germline gives CDR1 SGHNT, CDR2 YENEEA. Trimming cost V 6 bases and J 6 bases; bases outside gene matches: 11. This CDR3 is 16 amino acids long. CDR3 protein: CASRLHAGLAGCEQYF. The CDR3 region has the DNA TGTGCCAGCAGACTCCACGCGGGACTAGCGGGGTGCGAGCAGTACTTC.

The chain couples TRBV6-6 to TRBJ1-3, with D possibly being TRBD1 (5 bases). The CDR3 sequence is 16 residues long. Germline CDR1 is MNHNY and CDR2 is SVGAGI (reference sequence). With 5 bases removed from V and 3 bases from J, the gap between germline ends came to 17 bases. This CDR3 reads CASSPRAGGSGNTIYF. The CDR3, as DNA: TGTGCCAGCAGTCCCAGGGCAGGCGGGAGTGGAAACACCATATATTTT.

This rearrangement joins TRBV5-6 to TRBJ1-2; the D gene is possibly TRBD1 (6 bases). Germline V gene data show CDR1 as SGHDT and CDR2 as YYEEEE. V shed 2 bases and J shed 8 bases, with 13 bases lying between them. The CDR3 has 13 residues. CDR3 amino acids: CASSLQTGFGYTF. The CDR3 coding sequence is TGTGCCAGCAGCTTACAAACAGGGTTCGGCTACACCTTC.

In nucleotides, the CDR3 is TGTGCCAGCCGAAACCCGGGACAGGTCTCCTACGAGCAGTACTTC. Translating it yields CASRNPGQVSYEQYF. The J gene is TRBJ2-7, the V gene TRBV11-2; the match to TRBD1 covers 8 bases. Germline V CDR1 and CDR2: SGHAT, FQNNGV. CDR3 length: 15 amino acids. The trim removed 8 bases at V and 0 bases at J, leaving 9 bases unmatched.

V gene TRBV19 combines with J gene TRBJ2-5; 10 bases line up with TRBD2. V dropped 6 bases and J dropped 5; count of bases not matched to a gene: 6. Germline V gives CDR1 LNHDA, CDR2 SQIVND (reference sequence). This CDR3 has 14 residues. The CDR3 region has the DNA TGTGCCAGTAGCCGGACTAGCGGCCAGGAGACCCAGTACTTC. It translates to CASSRTSGQETQYF.

This chain connects TRBV4-3 to TRBJ1-4, with 10 bases aligning to TRBD1. The germline gives CDR1 LGHNA, CDR2 YSLEER. J gave up 7 bases and V 6 bases, and 8 bases lay outside the gene matches. The CDR3 contains 15 residues. The CDR3: CASSIGTGEGEKLFF. The CDR3 region has the DNA TGCGCCAGCAGTATTGGGACAGGGGAAGGTGAAAAACTGTTTTTT.